Below, 6 T cell receptor beta chains from the same sample are listed, as sequenced in a study of cytomegalovirus exposure and HLA in healthy donors. Use of 60 Vbeta and 13 Jbeta primers characterized the PCR. Clones were sequenced by immunoSEQ multiplex PCR, and TCRdb holds only the in-frame ones, with some missing. The top ten hold about 3.4% of the sample, which has roughly 160,000 clones, 60% to 85% seen once. The material sequenced was PBMCs. These receptors were obtained from a woman in her fifties or sixties in good health and CMV-seropositive.

The CDR3 is CASSPGLAGGPYEQYF. The DNA of the CDR3 is TGTGCCAGCAGCCCTGGACTAGCGGGAGGGCCCTACGAGCAGTACTTC. The rearrangement links TRBV28 to TRBJ2-7; 15 bases map to TRBD2. The CDR3 loop spans 16 amino acids. Germline V gene sequence: CDR1 MDHEN, CDR2 SYDVKM. V lost 6 bases, J lost 2 bases, and 5 bases stayed unmatched.

The chain has TRBV7-2 and TRBJ1-5; possible D gene TRBD1, 5 bases. The CDR3 loop spans 16 amino acids. The V and J ends lost 1 base and 0 bases respectively, with 10 bases between them. Germline CDR1 SGHTA, CDR2 FQGNSA. CDR3 sequence: CASSLVAGNSNQPQHF. The CDR3, as DNA: TGTGCCAGCAGCTTAGTGGCAGGGAATAGCAATCAGCCCCAGCATTTT.

The genes are TRBV28 and TRBJ2-5; 7 bases map to TRBD1. After removal of 10 bases from V and 5 bases from J, the junction contained 19 bases not matched to a gene. There are 16 residues in the CDR3. Germline lookup yields CDR1 MDHEN and CDR2 SYDVKM. The CDR3 coding sequence is TGTGCCACCACCCCCGCCCACAGGGGCCTCCGGGAGACCCAGTACTTC. Protein product: CATTPAHRGLRETQYF.

This clone was counted a single time. The CDR3 bases are TGTGCCAGCAGCTTCCCAGGGGGTTCCTACAATGAGCAGTTCTTC. Encoded protein: CASSFPGGSYNEQFF. The chain links TRBV5-4 to TRBJ2-1; 7 nucleotides line up with TRBD1. Germline V gene sequence: CDR1 SGHNT, CDR2 YYREEE (reference sequence). The CDR3 has 15 residues. After removal of 2 bases from V and 1 base from J, the junction contained 3 bases not matched to a gene.

The V gene is TRBV7-3, the J gene TRBJ2-5; the match to TRBD2 covers 7 bases. CDR3 length: 15 amino acids. Germline V CDR1 and CDR2: SGHTA, FQGTGA. With 5 bases clipped from V and 5 bases from J, the junction kept 11 bases outside the gene matches. The CDR3 sequence is CASSAGRGNRETQYF. CDR3 DNA: TGTGCCAGCAGCGCCGGGCGGGGGAATCGGGAGACCCAGTACTTC.

The rearrangement joins TRBV15 to TRBJ1-5; D remains unclear. V was cut by 0 bases and J by 2 bases, with 11 bases left in between. The CDR3 runs 16 residues. Germline V gene sequence: CDR1 LNHNV, CDR2 YYDKDF (reference sequence). The CDR3 spells CATSRDARFGNQPQHF. In DNA form, the CDR3 reads TGTGCCACCAGCAGAGATGCCAGGTTTGGCAATCAGCCCCAGCATTTT. The complete variable domain, with remaining parts taken from reference TRBV15 and TRBJ1-5, reads DAMVIQNPRYQVTQFGKPVTLSCSQTLNHNVMYWYQQKSSQAPKLLFHYYDKDFNNEADTPDNFQSRRPNTSFCFLDIRSPGLGDTAMYLCATSRDARFGNQPQHFGDGTRLSIL.